These 32 T cell receptor beta chains came from one sample sequenced in a study of blood T cell repertoires in COVID-19. The data were produced by immunoSEQ multiplex PCR, yet TCRdb's version contains in-frame clones alone and is incomplete. The sample holds some 250,000 clones, roughly 87% seen once. The material sequenced was peripheral blood. The receptors come from a human donor in a cohort sampled during active COVID-19.

This chain links TRBV10-3 with TRBJ1-2, with D uncertain. Per the germline V gene, CDR1 is ENHRY and CDR2 is SYGVKD. Trimming left V 10 bases short and J 8 bases short, with 14 bases between. The CDR3 consists of 11 residues. Written as DNA, the CDR3 is TGTGCCACCTCGGTGGGCGAGGGCTACACCTTC. Protein product: CATSVGEGYTF.

This chain uses TRBV27 with TRBJ1-4; 8 nucleotides align to TRBD1. The CDR3 contains 14 residues. Germline assignment: CDR1 MNHEY and CDR2 SMNVEV (reference sequence). With V trimmed by 4 bases and J by 8 bases, 6 bases remained unmatched. The CDR3 reads CASSSGGPYEKLFF. In DNA, the CDR3 is TGTGCCAGCAGTTCAGGGGGCCCGTACGAAAAACTGTTTTTT.

The genes are TRBV24-1 and TRBJ2-1, with unresolved D. Germline V gene sequence: CDR1 KGHDR, CDR2 SFDVKD. V lost 2 bases, J lost 7 bases, and 8 bases lay in between. The CDR3 runs to 13 residues. For the CDR3, the DNA is TGTGCCACCAGTGATTCCATTCAGAATGAGCAGTTCTTC. It translates to CATSDSIQNEQFF.

V usage is TRBV3-1 (or the pseudogene TRBV3-2) and J usage is TRBJ2-3; 8 bases line up with TRBD2. Germline values: CDR1 LGHDT, CDR2 YNNKEL (reference sequence). This CDR3 is 15 amino acids long. V lost 4 bases and J lost 2; bases outside the gene matches: 5. CDR3 amino acids: CASSLLAAPTDTQYF. The CDR3 DNA reads as TGTGCCAGCAGCCTACTAGCGGCCCCCACAGATACGCAGTATTTT.

V is TRBV30 and J is TRBJ1-5; tentatively, D is TRBD1 (5 bases). Deletions cut 5 bases from V and 7 bases from J, with 21 bases between. CDR3 size: 15 residues. Looked up from germline, CDR1 is GTSNPN and CDR2 is SVGIG (reference sequence). The CDR3 region has the DNA TGTGCCTGGGAAGCTGGGGGGGGGTTTGGACAGCCCCAGCATTTT. It codes for CAWEAGGGFGQPQHF.

To note about this clone: Different DNA sequences within this sample yield the same CDR3. The chain combines TRBV9 with TRBJ1-6; 9 bases line up with TRBD1. CDR1 is SGDLS, CDR2 YYNGEE, per germline. The CDR3 is 15 amino acids. J was trimmed by 7 bases and V by 4 bases; bases with no gene match: 6. DNA for the CDR3: TGTGCCAGCAGCCCAAGGACAGGGGCCAATTCACCCCTCCACTTT. Translating it yields CASSPRTGANSPLHF.

The CDR3 nucleotides are TGTGCCAGCTCAGGGGAAAACTATGGCTACACCTTC. Translating gives CASSGENYGYTF. This chain joins TRBV21-1 and TRBJ1-2; the table's D call, TRBD1, has no DNA check behind it. TRBV21-1 is a pseudogene segment. This CDR3 comprises 12 residues.

The chain recombines TRBV29-1 with TRBJ2-1; D is perhaps TRBD1 (5 bases). The germline V gene encodes CDR1 SQVTM and CDR2 ANQGSEA. V was cut by 4 bases and J by 4 bases, with 8 bases left in between. CDR3 size: 12 residues. The CDR3 loop is CSVAPGYNEQFF. In nucleotides, the CDR3 is TGCAGCGTTGCCCCAGGGTACAATGAGCAGTTCTTC.

CDR3 region: CATSLLQGPQHF. CDR3 nucleotide sequence: TGTGCCACCAGCCTTCTACAGGGGCCCCAGCATTTT. The chain combines TRBV15 with TRBJ1-5; D is possibly TRBD1 (6 bases). Germline-derived CDR1 and CDR2 are LNHNV and YYDKDF (reference sequence). There are 12 residues in the CDR3. V dropped 5 bases and J dropped 9 bases, with 11 bases sitting between them.

This rearrangement joins TRBV21-1 to TRBJ1-3; the listed D gene, TRBD1, was not tested against the DNA. TRBV21-1 is a pseudogene segment. CDR3 size: 15 residues. The CDR3 sequence is CASSKQVTSGNTIYF. CDR3 DNA sequence: TGTGCCAGCAGCAAACAGGTGACCTCTGGAAACACCATATATTTT.

This clone was detected only once. The CDR3 DNA sequence: TGTGCCTGGAGTCCGGGACAGGGGGCTATTAGGATTAATGAAAAACTGTTTTTT. Translated: CAWSPGQGAIRINEKLFF. The chain has TRBV30 and TRBJ1-4; 12 bases align to TRBD1. There are 18 residues in the CDR3. Per the germline V gene, CDR1 is GTSNPN and CDR2 is SVGIG (reference sequence). The ends lost 2 bases at V and 4 bases at J; junction bases unmatched: 11. The entire variable domain, with the rest obtained from reference TRBV30 and TRBJ1-4, is as follows: SQTIHQWPATLVQPVGSPLSLECTVEGTSNPNLYWYRQAAGRGLQLLFYSVGIGQISSEVPQNLSASRPQDRQFILSSKKLLLSDSGFYLCAWSPGQGAIRINEKLFFGSGTQLSVL.

The chain employs TRBV7-8 and TRBJ1-3, with a tentative D call TRBD1 (5 bases). V lost 5 bases to trimming and J lost 4 bases, with 12 bases between them. The CDR3 totals 14 residues. CDR1 and CDR2 from the germline V gene are SGHVS and FQNEAQ. CDR3 protein: CASSPRRVGNTIYF. The CDR3 nucleotides read TGTGCCAGCAGCCCGCGCAGGGTGGGAAACACCATATATTTT.

This chain uses TRBV11-2 with TRBJ2-7; the D is unclear. This CDR3 has 11 residues. The V gene lost 5 bases and the J gene lost 5 bases, with 7 bases spanning the gap. Germline CDR1 SGHAT, CDR2 FQNNGV. The CDR3 protein is CASSVRDEQYF. The CDR3 bases are TGTGCCAGCAGCGTTCGGGACGAGCAGTACTTC.

The V call is TRBV3-1 (or the pseudogene TRBV3-2), the J call TRBJ1-2; maybe TRBD1 (5 bases). The CDR3 length is 14 residues. The germline V and J ends were trimmed by 7 bases and 9 bases, with 21 bases remaining between them. CDR1 and CDR2 (germline): LGHDT, YNNKEL (reference sequence). For the CDR3, the DNA is TGTGCCAGCACCTCAGGGTCTTGGAGAGCGAGCTACACCTTC. Translated, it gives CASTSGSWRASYTF.

The chain couples TRBV28 to TRBJ2-7; TRBD2 might be the D (5 bases). V lost 6 bases and J 1 base, leaving 16 bases between the germline ends. The CDR3 runs 15 residues. The germline V gene has CDR1 MDHEN and CDR2 SYDVKM. The CDR3 region is CASSSGSGNSYEQYF. In DNA form, the CDR3 reads TGTGCCAGCAGCTCGGGGTCCGGGAATTCCTACGAGCAGTACTTC. Based on the CDR3 plus reference TRBV28 and TRBJ2-7, the full variable domain is DVKVTQSSRYLVKRTGEKVFLECVQDMDHENMFWYRQDPGLGLRLIYFSYDVKMKEKGDIPEGYSVSREKKERFSLILESASTNQTSMYLCASSSGSGNSYEQYFGPGTRLTVT.

J is TRBJ2-1 and V is TRBV6-6; D unclear. In germline, CDR1 is MNHNY, CDR2 SVGAGI (reference sequence). Between the trimmed V and J ends, which lost 10 bases and 5 bases, there was a span of 12 bases. The CDR3 is made up of 12 amino acids. CDR3 coding DNA: TGTGCCACCGCCGAGCGAAACAATGAGCAGTTCTTC. This gives the protein CATAERNNEQFF.

The V and J genes are TRBV4-2 and TRBJ2-1; no reliable D call. The CDR3 spans 13 residues. CDR1 and CDR2 (germline): LGHNA, YNFKEQ. The ends were cut back, 1 base at V and 6 bases at J, with 7 bases in the middle. CDR3 sequence (DNA): TGTGCCAGCAGCCAAGGTATTCTCAATGAGCAGTTCTTC. Its protein is CASSQGILNEQFF.

The chain has TRBV6-5 and TRBJ2-1; 8 positions agree with TRBD1. Germline CDR1 is MNHEY and CDR2 is SVGAGI. J gave up 12 bases and V 0 bases, and 4 bases lay outside the gene matches. This CDR3 is built from 13 residues. For the CDR3, the DNA is TGTGCCAGCAGTTACTCCGACAGGGGAAGGCAGTTCTTC. Translated: CASSYSDRGRQFF.

This rearrangement joins TRBV24-1 to TRBJ1-1; 7 bases fit TRBD1. The V segment lost 2 bases and the J segment 10 bases; nucleotides outside the gene matches: 3. This CDR3 is built from 12 residues. Per the germline V gene, CDR1 is KGHDR and CDR2 is SFDVKD. This CDR3 reads CATSDSRGVAFF. CDR3 bases: TGTGCCACCAGTGATTCCAGGGGGGTAGCTTTCTTT.

The rearrangement uses TRBV5-6 and TRBJ2-2; TRBD2 matches 13 bases. The CDR3 runs 17 residues. Germline assignment: CDR1 SGHDT and CDR2 YYEEEE. Trimming at V came to 1 base and at J to 5 bases, leaving 5 bases not matched to a gene. As DNA, the CDR3 is TGTGCCAGCAGCTTGACTAGCGGGGGGGCCTTAACCGGGGAGCTGTTTTTT. Its translation: CASSLTSGGALTGELFF.

J is TRBJ1-5 and V is TRBV5-8; D is unresolved. From germline, CDR1 is SGHTS and CDR2 YDEGEE. V was cut by 4 bases and J by 7 bases, with 12 bases left in between. This CDR3 spans 13 amino acids. For the CDR3, the DNA is TGTGCCAGCAGCCGGAGGGATAACCAGCCCCAGCATTTT. Translating it yields CASSRRDNQPQHF.

The chain carries TRBV7-9 and TRBJ2-7, with TRBD2 matching over 9 bases. Germline V CDR1 and CDR2: SEHNR, FQNEAQ (reference sequence). The CDR3 spans 16 residues. J was trimmed by 4 bases and V by 5 bases; bases with no gene match: 12. The CDR3 here is CASSPGLAPNDYEQYF. For the CDR3, the DNA is TGTGCCAGCAGCCCCGGACTAGCGCCTAACGATTACGAGCAGTACTTC.

The chain joins TRBV11-1 to TRBJ2-7; a possible D gene is TRBD2 (5 bases). There are 16 residues in the CDR3. Trimming shortened V by 5 bases and J by 2 bases, and 19 bases separated the two germline ends. Germline CDR1 and CDR2: SGHAT and FQDESV (reference sequence). CDR3 coding DNA: TGTGCCAGCAGCCCCTACTCACTAGAGACTCCCTACGAGCAGTACTTC. Its translation is CASSPYSLETPYEQYF.

Here the CDR3 reads CASSLALGGGSAIQYF. For the CDR3, the DNA is TGTGCCAGCAGCTTAGCGTTAGGGGGAGGGAGCGCCATTCAGTACTTC. The chain has TRBV7-6 and TRBJ2-4, with a possible D match to TRBD2 (7 bases). The CDR3 is 16 amino acids. The germline V and J ends were trimmed by 0 bases and 9 bases, with 18 bases remaining between them. Germline V lookup: CDR1 SGHVS, CDR2 FNYEAQ.

The chain uses TRBV24-1 and TRBJ2-1; D is uncertain. Trimming cost V 3 bases and J 5 bases, with 10 bases left between them. The CDR3 has 14 amino acids. Germline loops: CDR1 KGHDR, CDR2 SFDVKD. The CDR3 sequence is CATSDATVNNEQFF. In nucleotides, the CDR3 is TGTGCCACCAGTGATGCCACGGTAAACAATGAGCAGTTCTTC.

J is TRBJ2-2 and V is TRBV11-2; a weak D match, TRBD1 (5 bases). The ends were cut back, 1 base at V and 6 bases at J, with 18 bases in the middle. This CDR3 region has 17 residues. CDR1 and CDR2 (germline): SGHAT, FQNNGV. The CDR3 region is CASSLGYSGLYSGELFF. The CDR3 DNA reads TGTGCCAGCAGCTTAGGGTATTCAGGGTTGTATTCCGGGGAGCTGTTTTTT.

V is TRBV19 and J is TRBJ2-7; 9 positions agree with TRBD2. The CDR3 is 18 amino acids. The V gene's germline CDR1 is LNHDA and CDR2 SQIVND (reference sequence). J was trimmed by 0 bases and V by 1 base; bases with no gene match: 10. CDR3: CASSIVGPSGASSYEQYF. The CDR3 DNA reads as TGTGCCAGTAGTATAGTTGGGCCTAGCGGGGCGAGCTCCTACGAGCAGTACTTC.

Turning to this clone: The junction departs from germline at one end; a sequencing error may be responsible. The same CDR3 is also encoded by other DNA sequences in this sample. The chain employs TRBV27 and TRBJ2-3, with 9 bases aligning to TRBD2. The CDR3 runs to 16 residues. Germline CDR1 reads MNHEY; CDR2 reads SMNVEV (reference sequence). The CDR3 DNA is TGTGCTAGCAGTTTGCTTATAGCGGGAGTAAAAGATACGCAGTATTTT. Its translation is CASSLLIAGVKDTQYF.

The chain uses TRBV6-6 and TRBJ2-7; D perhaps matches TRBD1 (6 bases). The V and J ends lost 7 bases and 5 bases respectively, with 15 bases between them. This CDR3 region has 13 residues. Germline lookup yields CDR1 MNHNY and CDR2 SVGAGI (reference sequence). CDR3 amino acids: CASMKNRENEQYF. The CDR3 coding sequence is TGTGCCAGCATGAAAAACAGGGAGAACGAGCAGTACTTC.

The gene calls are TRBV7-2 and TRBJ2-5; 10 nucleotides match TRBD2. This CDR3 is 16 amino acids long. V shed 3 bases and J 1 base; nucleotides not matched to a gene: 5. Germline V gene data show CDR1 as SGHTA and CDR2 as FQGNSA. The CDR3 sequence: CASSFKAGGIQETQYF. As DNA, the CDR3 is TGTGCCAGCAGCTTCAAAGCGGGGGGGATCCAAGAGACCCAGTACTTC.

The J gene is TRBJ1-5, the V gene TRBV2, with D unresolved. This CDR3 spans 14 amino acids. Trimming cost V 5 bases and J 6 bases, with 14 bases left between them. Germline V gene data show CDR1 as SNHLY and CDR2 as FYNNEI. The CDR3 bases are TGTGCCAGCAGTTTCTCCTCAGTCGTTCAGCCCCAGCATTTT. Translation gives CASSFSSVVQPQHF.

The chain carries TRBV2 and TRBJ1-5; no definite D call. V dropped 6 bases and J dropped 5 bases, with 8 bases sitting between them. Per germline, CDR1 SNHLY and CDR2 FYNNEI. This CDR3 region has 12 residues. The CDR3: CASRIGDQPQHF. CDR3 nucleotides: TGTGCCAGCAGGATTGGAGATCAGCCCCAGCATTTT.